Listed here is a single TCR beta chain. This clonotype has more than one count but fewer than ten. The target of this receptor is not known. The junction shows a germline mismatch at one end, possibly a read error. The protocol used for the library was PCR. Sequencing instrument: Illumina HiSeq 2500. To reduce PCR and sequencing biases, unique molecular identifiers were built into the TCR beta cDNA libraries. Every 1 to 10 million input T cells yielded 500,000 or so cDNA molecules, meaning each molecule approximated one T cell. The same protocol used for the earlier healthy control dataset was applied to prepare and sequence the patient libraries. Samples belonging to the same batch were prepared together, multiplexed and sequenced on a shared HiSeq lane. The study's own analysis went as follows. Raw barcoded reads were processed with MIGEC, discarding single-read molecular identifier groups before consensus assembly and CDR3 extraction. Clonotype tables were post-analysed with VDJtools, normalizing diversity by down-sampling all datasets to the smallest sample size. To correct batch-related cross-sample contamination, repertoire overlap clustering matched CDR3 amino acid sequences but not nucleotide sequences. TCRdb trimmed public reads at Q25 via fastp, called clones via MiXCR and kept in-frame beta chains. Entries that share a CDR3 protein sequence are merged under the most common genes and DNA. It is TCRdb's table, rather than the study itself, that gives the V and J calls and clone size. The sample table shows 740,000 or so distinct CDR3 sequences, and roughly 50% are seen once. Approximately 4.5% of the sample belongs to the ten largest clones.

According to the germline V gene, CDR1 reads SGHTA and CDR2 reads FQGNSA. The CDR3 starts with the cysteine, ends with the phenylalanine, and has 17 residues. Only the CDR3 portion is preserved as DNA: 51 bases, with reading frame beginning at the first base. TCR beta repertoires were profiled from peripheral blood of roughly 13 young patients with multiple sclerosis to demonstrate the VDJtools post-analysis software. Multiple sclerosis patients were children and adolescents aged about 6 to 15 years. This sample was included in a study of post-analysis software for immune sequencing data (dated by TCRdb to about 2015). For the wider study: Relapsing-remitting, secondary progressive and progressive-relapsing multiple sclerosis were recorded as disease courses, and subtype annotation was lacking for some patients. The patient repertoires were compared against approximately ten previously published healthy control repertoires obtained from donors aged roughly 6 to 25 years. A subset of samples was prepared in parallel using single-end sample barcoding, then pooled and co-amplified after Illumina adapter ligation.

Points the paper makes about the study in general: Four or five TRBV segments, including TRBV5-6, TRBV5-1 and TRBV20-1, were significantly more frequent in patients than controls. Strong co-clustering of samples prepared in the same batch was shown by direct clustering with F measure, prompting a batch-effect correction. Normalized Chao1 diversity was significantly lower in multiple sclerosis patients than controls, suggesting substantial peripheral T-cell clonal expansion. The multiple sclerosis patient group was slightly younger than the control group.

The receptor comes from a girl between 5 and 17 years old with multiple sclerosis. The sequence is built from TRBV7-2 and TRBJ1-2, with TRBD1 identical over 7 junction bases. The sequencing input was blood. The sequenced DNA is TGTGCCAGCGGCTTAGTCCACCCGCTTGACAGGGTTCGTGGCTACACCTTC. This gives the protein CASGLVHPLDRVRGYTF.